This TCR beta chain was identified in a study of OX40 agonist ivuxolimab in advanced cancers. Some clones are missing from TCRdb's copy, which holds only in-frame ones; the method was immunoSEQ multiplex PCR. The sample has 55,000 to 90,000 clones, about 81% seen once. With 6 bases clipped from V and 4 bases from J, the junction kept 7 bases outside the gene matches. The CDR3 is made up of 15 amino acids. CDR1 is LNHDA and CDR2 is SQIVND in the germline V gene (reference sequence). V gene TRBV19 combines with J gene TRBJ2-2; 8 bases are shared with TRBD1. Source: CD4+ or CD8+ T cells sorted from blood, taken in a trial of the OX40 agonist ivuxolimab. This receptor was obtained from an adult with an advanced solid tumor such as melanoma, head and neck, liver or kidney cancer. As DNA, the CDR3 is TGTGCCAGTAGAGGACAGGGAACGAGCACCGGGGAGCTGTTTTTT. Protein sequence: CASRGQGTSTGELFF.